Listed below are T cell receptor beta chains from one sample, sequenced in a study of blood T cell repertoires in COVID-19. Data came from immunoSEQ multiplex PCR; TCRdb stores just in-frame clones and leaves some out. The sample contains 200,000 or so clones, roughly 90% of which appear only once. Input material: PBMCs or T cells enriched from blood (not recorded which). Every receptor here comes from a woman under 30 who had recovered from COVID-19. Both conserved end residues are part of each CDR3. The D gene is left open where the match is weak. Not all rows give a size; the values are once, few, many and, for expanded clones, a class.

DNA: TGTGCCAGTAATTTGGGGGGGTCCACTGAAGCTTTCTTT
CDR3: CASNLGGSTEAFF
J: TRBJ1-1
length: 13
V: TRBV19
D: NA
size: NA

DNA: TGTGCCAGCAGATTGGGTTCGGGAAGCTACGAGCAGTACTTC
CDR3: CASRLGSGSYEQYF
J: TRBJ2-7
length: 14
V: TRBV7-2
D: NA
size: NA

DNA: TGTGCCAGCAGTTTCGCACAGGGTCTTACCGGGGAGCTGTTTTTT
CDR3: CASSFAQGLTGELFF
J: TRBJ2-2
length: 15
V: TRBV28
D: NA
size: NA

DNA: TGTGCCAGCAGCCCGGGGGGCGCGGCATGGGGAAACACCATATATTTT
CDR3: CASSPGGAAWGNTIYF
J: TRBJ1-3
length: 16
V: TRBV28
D: NA
size: once

DNA: TGTGCCAGTAGTACCGGGACAGCAAACACTGAAGCTTTCTTT
CDR3: CASSTGTANTEAFF
J: TRBJ1-1
length: 14
V: TRBV19
D: TRBD1
size: NA

DNA: TGTGCCACCAGTGATCGGGGGAACGAGCAGTACTTC
CDR3: CATSDRGNEQYF
J: TRBJ2-7
length: 12
V: TRBV24-1
D: NA
size: NA

DNA: TGTGCCAGCAGCCAATTAGCGGGGGCCCTCACAGATACGCAGTATTTT
CDR3: CASSQLAGALTDTQYF
J: TRBJ2-3
length: 16
V: TRBV3-1/TRBV3-2
D: TRBD2
size: NA

DNA: TGTGCCAGCAGCCAAGCTTCACTAGCGGGGGAGAGAGAGACCCAGTACTTC
CDR3: CASSQASLAGERETQYF
J: TRBJ2-5
length: 17
V: TRBV4-2
D: TRBD2
size: NA

DNA: TGTGCCACCCGACAGGGTAGCAATCAGCCCCAGCATTTT
CDR3: CATRQGSNQPQHF
J: TRBJ1-5
length: 13
V: TRBV2
D: TRBD1
size: NA

DNA: TGTGCCAGCAGTTACTACCCCTCGAACACCGGGGAGCTGTTTTTT
CDR3: CASSYYPSNTGELFF
J: TRBJ2-2
length: 15
V: TRBV27
D: NA
size: NA

DNA: TGTGCCAGTAGATCCACAGATACGCAGTATTTT
CDR3: CASRSTDTQYF
J: TRBJ2-3
length: 11
V: TRBV12-3/TRBV12-4
D: NA
size: NA

DNA: TGTGCCAGCAGCCCCCGGGCTAGCGGGTACTACTATGGCTACACCTTC
CDR3: CASSPRASGYYYGYTF
J: TRBJ1-2
length: 16
V: TRBV3-1/TRBV3-2
D: NA
size: few

DNA: TGTGCCAGCAGGACAGGGAGTGAAAAACTGTTTTTT
CDR3: CASRTGSEKLFF
J: TRBJ1-4
length: 12
V: TRBV28
D: TRBD1
size: NA

DNA: TGTGCCAGCAGCGGACAAAACCAAGAGACCCAGTACTTC
CDR3: CASSGQNQETQYF
J: TRBJ2-5
length: 13
V: TRBV9
D: NA
size: NA

DNA: TGTGCCAGCAGCTTATGGCCAGCGCAATATAATTCACCCCTCCACTTT
CDR3: CASSLWPAQYNSPLHF
J: TRBJ1-6
length: 16
V: TRBV7-9
D: NA
size: NA

DNA: TGTGCCATCAAATTAGCGGGGTCAGATACGCAGTATTTT
CDR3: CAIKLAGSDTQYF
J: TRBJ2-3
length: 13
V: TRBV10-3
D: TRBD2
size: NA

DNA: TGTGCCAGTGCCTCTGAGTGGGCAGTAATTTTTCAGCCCCAGCATTTT
CDR3: CASASEWAVIFQPQHF
J: TRBJ1-5
length: 16
V: TRBV19
D: NA
size: NA

DNA: TGTGCCAGCAGCCTAGGACAGGGAATGAGTGAAGCTTTCTTT
CDR3: CASSLGQGMSEAFF
J: TRBJ1-1
length: 14
V: TRBV7-9
D: TRBD1
size: once

DNA: TGTGCCAGCAGCTCCCCCGGGACACAAAATTCACCCCTCCACTTT
CDR3: CASSSPGTQNSPLHF
J: TRBJ1-6
length: 15
V: TRBV5-7
D: NA
size: NA

DNA: TGCGCCAGCAGCCAACGAGATCTGGCCGGGGAGCTGTTTTTT
CDR3: CASSQRDLAGELFF
J: TRBJ2-2
length: 14
V: TRBV4-1
D: NA
size: once

DNA: TGCGCCAGCAGCCAACAGGGTGATGAGCACGAGCAGTACTTC
CDR3: CASSQQGDEHEQYF
J: TRBJ2-7
length: 14
V: TRBV5-1
D: NA
size: NA

DNA: TGTGCCATCGAATCCAGGGGGCTTGGAAACACCATATATTTT
CDR3: CAIESRGLGNTIYF
J: TRBJ1-3
length: 14
V: TRBV6-5
D: TRBD1
size: NA

DNA: TGCGCCAGCAGCCCAATGCCGGGAACTCAGCCCCAGCATTTT
CDR3: CASSPMPGTQPQHF
J: TRBJ1-5
length: 14
V: TRBV4-1
D: NA
size: NA

DNA: TGTGCCAGTAGTCCGGGGACAGGGGGTCTATATGGCTACACCTTC
CDR3: CASSPGTGGLYGYTF
J: TRBJ1-2
length: 15
V: TRBV19
D: TRBD1
size: few

DNA: TGTGCCAGCAGCGAGCGGGGGTACAATGAGCAGTTCTTC
CDR3: CASSERGYNEQFF
J: TRBJ2-1
length: 13
V: TRBV9
D: TRBD2
size: NA

DNA: TGTGCCAGCAGCGCCGAGGACAGGGGCCGGCGGTTC
CDR3: CASSAEDRGRRF
J: TRBJ1-2
length: 12
V: TRBV9
D: TRBD1
size: NA

DNA: TGTGCCACCAGGGCTTCCGGGACAGCGAACACTGAAGCTTTCTTT
CDR3: CATRASGTANTEAFF
J: TRBJ1-1
length: 15
V: TRBV24-1
D: TRBD1
size: once

DNA: TGTGCCAGCATCCGGGACTTGACCTACAATGAGCAGTTCTTC
CDR3: CASIRDLTYNEQFF
J: TRBJ2-1
length: 14
V: TRBV28
D: NA
size: NA

DNA: TGTGCCAGCTTAAGCAACCGGGCGAACACCGGGGAGCTGTTTTTT
CDR3: CASLSNRANTGELFF
J: TRBJ2-2
length: 15
V: TRBV2
D: NA
size: NA

DNA: TGTGCCAGCAGCATCCTGAATAGTTGGGGGGGAAGGAACGAGCAGTACTTC
CDR3: CASSILNSWGGRNEQYF
J: TRBJ2-7
length: 17
V: TRBV5-4
D: TRBD2
size: NA

DNA: TGTGCCAGCTCACCACAACACAGGTCAGGGAACACTGAAGCTTTCTTT
CDR3: CASSPQHRSGNTEAFF
J: TRBJ1-1
length: 16
V: TRBV18
D: NA
size: few

DNA: TGTGCCAGCAGCTTGGGGACACCCGGAAACACCATATATTTT
CDR3: CASSLGTPGNTIYF
J: TRBJ1-3
length: 14
V: TRBV5-4
D: NA
size: NA

DNA: TGTGCTAGTGGTTTGCCGGAGGGTGTCGGGGAGCTGTTTTTT
CDR3: CASGLPEGVGELFF
J: TRBJ2-2
length: 14
V: TRBV12-5
D: NA
size: NA

DNA: TGTGCCAGCAGTAGAACGAGCGGGTACCAAGAGACCCAGTACTTC
CDR3: CASSRTSGYQETQYF
J: TRBJ2-5
length: 15
V: TRBV9
D: NA
size: NA